Shown below are 15 T cell receptor beta chains from a single sample sequenced in a study of cytomegalovirus exposure and HLA in healthy donors. PCR employed 60 Vbeta and 13 Jbeta primers. TCRdb's copy holds only in-frame clones and misses some; the assay was immunoSEQ multiplex PCR. This listing includes roughly 120,000 clones. Sequenced material: PBMCs. Source of these receptors: a man between 18 and 35 years old in good health and CMV-seronegative.

The gene calls are TRBV5-1 and TRBJ2-7; D is possibly TRBD2 (5 bases). This CDR3 spans 14 amino acids. The germline V gene has CDR1 SGHRS and CDR2 YFSETQ. V was shortened by 0 bases and J by 3 bases, with 10 bases between the two germline ends. CDR3 amino acids: CASSLAGKYYEQYF. CDR3 DNA: TGCGCCAGCAGCTTGGCCGGGAAATACTACGAGCAGTACTTC.

V gene TRBV27 combines with J gene TRBJ2-5; no clear D gene. V dropped 6 bases and J dropped 2 bases, with 10 bases sitting between them. CDR3 length equals 13 residues. Germline lookup yields CDR1 MNHEY and CDR2 SMNVEV (reference sequence). The CDR3 bases are TGTGCCAGCAGGGGCAGCCATCAAGAGACCCAGTACTTC. It translates to CASRGSHQETQYF.

This chain links TRBV5-1 with TRBJ1-1, with D unclear. The length of the CDR3 is 14 residues. The germline CDR1 and CDR2 sequences are SGHRS and YFSETQ. Trimming left V 3 bases short and J 3 bases short, with 12 bases between. CDR3 DNA: TGCGCCAGCAGCTCGAATCACCGGGACACTGAAGCTTTCTTT. Amino acids: CASSSNHRDTEAFF.

The V call is TRBV4-2, the J call TRBJ1-2; D not resolved. CDR3 size: 14 residues. V was shortened by 0 bases and J by 6 bases, with 11 bases between the two germline ends. From germline, CDR1 is LGHNA and CDR2 YNFKEQ. The CDR3 DNA follows: TGTGCCAGCAGCCAAGATGTTCGAGGGAATGGCTACACCTTC. Amino acids: CASSQDVRGNGYTF.

This chain connects TRBV5-8 to TRBJ2-1; 8 nucleotides line up with TRBD2. This CDR3 has 15 residues. Germline CDR1 is SGHTS and CDR2 is YDEGEE. The V segment lost 0 bases and the J segment 4 bases; nucleotides outside the gene matches: 3. CDR3 bases: TGTGCCAGCAGCTTGGGCGTAGCGGGATACAATGAGCAGTTCTTC. This translates into CASSLGVAGYNEQFF.

V gene TRBV10-3 combines with J gene TRBJ2-3, with TRBD2 identical over 14 bases. The germline gives CDR1 ENHRY, CDR2 SYGVKD. Trimming cost V 5 bases and J 6 bases; bases outside gene matches: 7. The CDR3 has 16 residues. CDR3 coding DNA: TGTGCCATCAGTACCGGGACTAGCGGGAGTCTGGATACGCAGTATTTT. It yields the protein CAISTGTSGSLDTQYF.

This sequence joins TRBV20-1 and TRBJ2-1; D is undetermined. Germline-derived CDR1 and CDR2 are DFQATT and SNEGSKA (reference sequence). The V end lost 6 bases, the J end lost 9 bases, and 9 bases lay between the germline ends. The CDR3 extends over 10 amino acids. CDR3 region: CSALRGEQFF. CDR3 nucleotide sequence: TGCAGTGCCCTGAGAGGTGAGCAGTTCTTC.

V and J are TRBV14 and TRBJ2-7; D uncertain. CDR1 is SGHDN, CDR2 FVKESK, per germline. CDR3 length: 13 residues. The V gene lost 2 bases and the J gene lost 3 bases, with 8 bases spanning the gap. CDR3 residues: CASSQRVRYEQYF. CDR3 DNA: TGTGCCAGCAGCCAACGGGTTCGCTACGAGCAGTACTTC. The whole variable domain, remainder taken from reference TRBV14 and TRBJ2-7, is EAGVTQFPSHSVIEKGQTVTLRCDPISGHDNLYWYRRVMGKEIKFLLHFVKESKQDESGMPNNRFLAERTGGTYSTLKVQPAELEDSGVYFCASSQRVRYEQYFGPGTRLTVT.

This chain connects TRBV9 to TRBJ2-7; D is perhaps TRBD2 (6 bases). V was cut by 2 bases and J by 5 bases, with 11 bases left in between. Germline CDR1 reads SGDLS; CDR2 reads YYNGEE. The CDR3 consists of 13 residues. In DNA, the CDR3 is TGTGCCAGCAGCGTGTCTAGCGTGAACGAGCAGTACTTC. Translation: CASSVSSVNEQYF.

This chain connects TRBV28 to TRBJ1-4; perhaps TRBD1 as D (5 bases). Germline V CDR1 and CDR2: MDHEN, SYDVKM. This CDR3 comprises 15 residues. V gave up 9 bases and J gave up 2 bases, with 16 bases separating them. CDR3: CASKTLEGTNEKLFF. CDR3 nucleotide sequence: TGTGCCAGTAAGACGCTGGAGGGGACTAATGAAAAACTGTTTTTT.

The chain recombines TRBV5-6 with TRBJ2-7; D not resolved. The V end lost 2 bases, the J end lost 0 bases, and 3 bases lay between the germline ends. The CDR3 contains 12 residues. CDR1 and CDR2 (germline): SGHDT, YYEEEE. The chain's CDR3 is CASSFSSYEQYF. CDR3 DNA sequence: TGTGCCAGCAGCTTCAGCTCCTACGAGCAGTACTTC.

The CDR3 nucleotides read TGCGCCAGCAGCTGGGGACAGGGAGATCCTAATTCACCCCTCCACTTT. Its protein is CASSWGQGDPNSPLHF. The V call is TRBV5-1, the J call TRBJ1-6; 9 bases map to TRBD1. CDR3 size: 16 residues. CDR1 is SGHRS, CDR2 YFSETQ, per germline. The junction had 7 bases not matched to a gene; V was cut back by 3 bases and J by 6 bases.

V gene TRBV10-3 combines with J gene TRBJ2-2; a possible D gene is TRBD2 (6 bases). The CDR3 is 13 amino acids. V was trimmed by 7 bases and J by 4 bases, leaving 10 bases between them. Germline loops: CDR1 ENHRY, CDR2 SYGVKD. The CDR3 region is CAITREATGELFF. CDR3 nucleotides: TGTGCCATCACTAGGGAGGCCACCGGGGAGCTGTTTTTT.

This chain joins TRBV4-1 and TRBJ1-4; 7 bases are shared with TRBD1. The CDR3 is made up of 15 amino acids. Per germline, CDR1 MGHRA and CDR2 YSYEKL. The V and J ends lost 0 bases and 3 bases, in that order; junction bases with no gene match: 1. CDR3 bases: TGCGCCAGCAGCCAAGAGGACAGGTCTAATGAAAAACTGTTTTTT. Translating gives CASSQEDRSNEKLFF.

The rearrangement uses TRBV7-9 and TRBJ1-2, with TRBD1 as a possible D gene (6 bases). Germline lookup yields CDR1 SEHNR and CDR2 FQNEAQ (reference sequence). This CDR3 has 16 amino acids. The V end was cut by 7 bases, the J end by 1 base, with 19 bases between. As DNA, the CDR3 is TGTGCCAGCACCCTGGGGGGCGGGGGATTTAACTATGGCTACACCTTC. Protein sequence: CASTLGGGGFNYGYTF. Full variable domain (remainder filled in from reference TRBV7-9 and TRBJ1-2): DTGVSQNPRHKITKRGQNVTFRCDPISEHNRLYWYRQTLGQGPEFLTYFQNEAQLEKSRLLSDRFSAERPKGSFSTLEIQRTEQGDSAMYLCASTLGGGGFNYGYTFGSGTRLTVV.